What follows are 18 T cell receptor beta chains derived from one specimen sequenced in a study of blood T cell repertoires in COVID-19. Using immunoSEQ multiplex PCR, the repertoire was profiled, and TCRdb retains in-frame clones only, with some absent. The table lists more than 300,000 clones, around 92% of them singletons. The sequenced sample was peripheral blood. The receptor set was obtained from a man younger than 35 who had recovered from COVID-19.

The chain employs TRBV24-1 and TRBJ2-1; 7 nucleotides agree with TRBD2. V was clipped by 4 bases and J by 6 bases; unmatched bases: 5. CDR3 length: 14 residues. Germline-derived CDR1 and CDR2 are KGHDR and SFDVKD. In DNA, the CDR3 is TGTGCCACCAGTGACCCCAGCGGGACCAATGAGCAGTTCTTC. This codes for CATSDPSGTNEQFF.

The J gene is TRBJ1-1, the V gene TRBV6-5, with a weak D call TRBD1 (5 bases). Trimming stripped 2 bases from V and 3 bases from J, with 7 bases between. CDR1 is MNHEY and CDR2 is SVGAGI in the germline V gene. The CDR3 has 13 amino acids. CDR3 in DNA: TGTGCCAGCAGTTACGGACAAGACACTGAAGCTTTCTTT. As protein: CASSYGQDTEAFF.

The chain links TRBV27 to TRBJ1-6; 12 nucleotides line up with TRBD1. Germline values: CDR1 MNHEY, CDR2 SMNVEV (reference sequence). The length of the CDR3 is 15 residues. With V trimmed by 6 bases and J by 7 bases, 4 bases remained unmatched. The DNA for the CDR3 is TGTGCCAGCAGCCCGGGACAGGGGGCAAATTCACCCCTCCACTTT. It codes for CASSPGQGANSPLHF.

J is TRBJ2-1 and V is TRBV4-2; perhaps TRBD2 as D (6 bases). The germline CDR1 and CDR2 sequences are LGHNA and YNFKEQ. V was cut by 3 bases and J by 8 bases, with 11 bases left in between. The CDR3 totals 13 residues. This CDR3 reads CASSQEGGDEQFF. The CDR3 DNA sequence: TGTGCCAGCAGCCAGGAGGGAGGTGATGAGCAGTTCTTC.

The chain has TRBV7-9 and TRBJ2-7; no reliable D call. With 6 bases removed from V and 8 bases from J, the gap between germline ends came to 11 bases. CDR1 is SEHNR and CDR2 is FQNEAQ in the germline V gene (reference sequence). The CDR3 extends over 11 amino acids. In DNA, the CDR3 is TGTGCCAGCAGTTCCCCGGTCCAGCAGTACTTC. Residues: CASSSPVQQYF.

CDR3 sequence: CASSSARQGNSPLHF. CDR3 sequence (DNA): TGTGCCAGCAGTTCCGCCCGACAGGGTAATTCACCCCTCCACTTT. The chain couples TRBV27 to TRBJ1-6, with TRBD1 matching over 7 bases. Germline V gene lookup returns CDR1 MNHEY and CDR2 SMNVEV (reference sequence). CDR3 length equals 15 residues. V shed 4 bases and J 6 bases; nucleotides not matched to a gene: 6.

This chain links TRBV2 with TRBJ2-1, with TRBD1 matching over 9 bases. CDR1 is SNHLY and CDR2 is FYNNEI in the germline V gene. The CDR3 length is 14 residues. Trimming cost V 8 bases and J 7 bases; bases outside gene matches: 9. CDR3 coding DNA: TGTGCCAGCCCTGCGGGGACAGGGTTAAATGAGCAGTTCTTC. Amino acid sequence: CASPAGTGLNEQFF.

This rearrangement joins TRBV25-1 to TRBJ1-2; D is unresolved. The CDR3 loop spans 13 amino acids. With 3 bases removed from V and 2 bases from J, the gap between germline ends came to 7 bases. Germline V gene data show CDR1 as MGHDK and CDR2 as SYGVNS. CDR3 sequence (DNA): TGTGCCAGCAGTGATCGGGTGAACTATGGCTACACCTTC. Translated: CASSDRVNYGYTF.

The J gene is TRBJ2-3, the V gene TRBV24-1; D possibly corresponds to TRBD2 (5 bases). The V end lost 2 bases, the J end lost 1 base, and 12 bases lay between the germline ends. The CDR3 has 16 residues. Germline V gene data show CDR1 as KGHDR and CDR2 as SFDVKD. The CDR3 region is CATSDSRTPGTDTQYF. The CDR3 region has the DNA TGTGCCACCAGTGATTCCCGGACTCCCGGCACAGATACGCAGTATTTT.

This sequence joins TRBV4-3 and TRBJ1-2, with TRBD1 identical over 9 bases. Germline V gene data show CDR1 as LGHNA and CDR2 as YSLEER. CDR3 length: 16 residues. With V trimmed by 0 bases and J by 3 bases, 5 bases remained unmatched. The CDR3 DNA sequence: TGCGCCAGCAGCCAAGATGGAACAGGGGGCTACTATGGCTACACCTTC. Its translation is CASSQDGTGGYYGYTF.

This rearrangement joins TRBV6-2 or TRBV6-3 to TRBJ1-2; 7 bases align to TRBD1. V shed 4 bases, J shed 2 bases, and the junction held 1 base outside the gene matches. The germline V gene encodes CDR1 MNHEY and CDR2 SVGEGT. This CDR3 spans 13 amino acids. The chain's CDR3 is CASSWGQNYGYTF. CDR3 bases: TGTGCCAGCAGTTGGGGACAGAACTATGGCTACACCTTC.

Here the CDR3 reads CASRQRQGMGEKLFF. CDR3 nucleotides: TGTGCCAGCAGACAACGACAGGGAATGGGTGAAAAACTGTTTTTT. The gene calls are TRBV6-5 and TRBJ1-4; 7 positions agree with TRBD1. The CDR3 contains 15 residues. The J segment lost 7 bases and the V segment lost 6 bases, leaving 11 bases of the junction unmatched. CDR1 MNHEY and CDR2 SVGAGI come from the germline V gene.

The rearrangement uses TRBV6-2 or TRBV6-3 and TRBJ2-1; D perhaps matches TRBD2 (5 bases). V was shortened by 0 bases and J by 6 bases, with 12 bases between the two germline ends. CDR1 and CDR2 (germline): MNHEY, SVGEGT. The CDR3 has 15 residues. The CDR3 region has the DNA TGTGCCAGCAGTTACTCAGGGAGATTGGGCAATGAGCAGTTCTTC. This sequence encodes CASSYSGRLGNEQFF.

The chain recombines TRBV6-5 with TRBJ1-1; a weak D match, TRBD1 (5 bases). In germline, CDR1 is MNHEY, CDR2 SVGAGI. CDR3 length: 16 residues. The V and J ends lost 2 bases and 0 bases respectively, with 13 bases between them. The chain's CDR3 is CASSYRWGVVNTEAFF. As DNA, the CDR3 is TGTGCCAGCAGTTACAGGTGGGGGGTAGTGAACACTGAAGCTTTCTTT.

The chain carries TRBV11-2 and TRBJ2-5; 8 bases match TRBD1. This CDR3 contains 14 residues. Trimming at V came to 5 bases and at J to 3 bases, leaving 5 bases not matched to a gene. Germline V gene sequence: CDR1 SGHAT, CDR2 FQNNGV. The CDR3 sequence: CASSQQGVEETQYF. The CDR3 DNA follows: TGTGCCAGCAGCCAACAGGGGGTCGAAGAGACCCAGTACTTC.

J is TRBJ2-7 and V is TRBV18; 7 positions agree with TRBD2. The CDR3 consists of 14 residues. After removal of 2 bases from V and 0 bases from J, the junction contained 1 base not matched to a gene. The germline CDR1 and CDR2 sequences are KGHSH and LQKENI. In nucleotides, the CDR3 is TGTGCCAGCTCACCAGGGACTACCTCCTACGAGCAGTACTTC. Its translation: CASSPGTTSYEQYF.

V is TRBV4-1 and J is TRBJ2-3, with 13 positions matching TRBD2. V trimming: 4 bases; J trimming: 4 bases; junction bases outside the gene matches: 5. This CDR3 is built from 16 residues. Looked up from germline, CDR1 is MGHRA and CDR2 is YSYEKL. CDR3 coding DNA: TGCGCCAGCAGCCTAGCCGGACTAGCGGGAGCAGATACGCAGTATTTT. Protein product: CASSLAGLAGADTQYF.

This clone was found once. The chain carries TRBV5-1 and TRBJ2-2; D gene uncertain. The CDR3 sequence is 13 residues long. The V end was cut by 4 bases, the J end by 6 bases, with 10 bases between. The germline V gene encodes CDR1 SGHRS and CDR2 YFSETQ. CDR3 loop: CASSLVWSGELFF. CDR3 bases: TGCGCCAGCAGCCTAGTGTGGTCCGGGGAGCTGTTTTTT.